The clone carrying this T cell receptor beta chain occurred once. Its specificity is not known. Produced via immunoSEQ multiplex PCR; TCRdb's table is partial and in-frame only. The table includes more than 30,000 clones, more than 75% detected once. CDR1 and CDR2 (germline): MNHNY, SVGAGI (reference sequence). Trimming removed 2 bases at V and 6 bases at J, with 16 bases between. The CDR3 is 15 residues long. These data are taken from a study of lymphopenia after photon versus proton radiotherapy. General study points: After lymphocyte nadir, photon-treated repertoires showed oligoclonal expansion, especially CD8+ Temra. Under photons, naive T cells and diversity fell while effector/memory populations rose. Larger post-nadir TCR diversity loss correlated inversely with survival in deceased patients.

The sequence came from a man over 45 with gastric cancer. The starting material was peripheral blood, obtained from a patient treated with photon-based radiotherapy. The genes are TRBV6-6 and TRBJ1-2; no clear D gene. The CDR3: CASSYPAATAHGYTF. CDR3 DNA: TGTGCCAGCAGTTACCCCGCCGCGACCGCGCATGGCTACACCTTC.